This T cell receptor beta chain emerged from a study of OX40 agonist ivuxolimab in advanced cancers. Study summary: Partial responses occurred in Three dose-escalation patients, one with hepatocellular carcinoma and two with cutaneous melanoma.

With regard to this clone: The antigen is unknown.

The table came from immunoSEQ multiplex PCR; TCRdb's copy has only in-frame clones and leaves some out. The table shows about 64,000 clones, with roughly 82% occurring only once. Patients had blood sampled at baseline and again on cycle 4 day 1 and cycle 7 day 1. V lost 2 bases to trimming and J lost 0 bases, with 16 bases between them. The CDR3 runs 18 residues. Germline assignment: CDR1 MGHRA and CDR2 YSYEKL. Broader study findings: The antigens recognized by the expanded peripheral T cells, that is their antigen specificity, were not determined.

This receptor was obtained from an adult with an advanced solid tumor such as melanoma, head and neck, liver or kidney cancer. The chain couples TRBV4-1 to TRBJ2-2; D is possibly TRBD1 (7 bases). The specimen comprised CD4+ or CD8+ T cells sorted from blood, sampled in a trial of the OX40 agonist ivuxolimab. The CDR3 DNA reads as TGCGCCAGCAGCCAAAAACAAGGGGGGACAGCGAACACCGGGGAGCTGTTTTTT. This sequence encodes CASSQKQGGTANTGELFF.